The 24 T cell receptor beta chains below all came from one sample that was sequenced in a study of T cells in Graves' hyperthyroidism and ophthalmopathy. Authors of the study amplified TCR beta CDR3 regions from RNA transcripts. With the HTBI primer set, the TCR CDR3 went through a first round of RT-PCR. TCRdb used MiXCR to reprocess the multiplex PCR reads, holding one entry per CDR3 protein. The data contain about 250,000 distinct CDR3 sequences, roughly 22% of them singletons. Sequencing used blood. The receptors here all came from a middle-aged woman with Graves' ophthalmopathy.

This clonotype was counted many times. The chain has TRBV27 and TRBJ1-2, with 9 nucleotides matching TRBD1. V lost 3 bases, J lost 9 bases, and 8 bases stayed unmatched. The V gene's germline CDR1 is MNHEY and CDR2 SMNVEV (reference sequence). The CDR3 contains 14 residues. Here the CDR3 DNA reads TGTGCCAGCAGTTTTCTACAGGGGGCCGCGAGCTACACCTTC. It is translated as CASSFLQGAASYTF.

This clonotype has ten or more counts. The rearrangement links TRBV20-1 to TRBJ1-3, with TRBD1 matching 9 bases. Looked up from germline, CDR1 is DFQATT and CDR2 is SNEGSKA (reference sequence). The CDR3 has 14 residues. J lost 6 bases, V lost 6 bases, and 9 bases had no gene match. CDR3 nucleotides: TGCAGTGCAAGCCGGGACAGGGATCCAAACACCATATATTTT. Translation: CSASRDRDPNTIYF.

This clonotype was detected many times. This chain joins TRBV27 and TRBJ1-1; D is unclear. There are 16 residues in the CDR3. The V gene's germline CDR1 is MNHEY and CDR2 SMNVEV (reference sequence). Trimming shortened V by 10 bases and J by 1 base, and 22 bases separated the two germline ends. For the CDR3, the DNA is TGTGCCACAGGAGGGCCTCTGAGAGGTCAGAACACTGAAGCTTTCTTT. Its translation: CATGGPLRGQNTEAFF.

The chain has TRBV19 and TRBJ1-1, with no clear D. Trimming left V 9 bases short and J 0 bases short, with 14 bases between. Per germline, CDR1 LNHDA and CDR2 SQIVND (reference sequence). The CDR3 has 14 amino acids. The CDR3 DNA reads as TGTGCCAGCAGCCCGCGAGTTATGAACACTGAAGCTTTCTTT. Translation gives CASSPRVMNTEAFF. The full variable domain, its missing parts supplied by reference TRBV19 and TRBJ1-1, is DGGITQSPKYLFRKEGQNVTLSCEQNLNHDAMYWYRQDPGQGLRLIYYSQIVNDFQKGDIAEGYSVSREKKESFPLTVTSAQKNPTAFYLCASSPRVMNTEAFFGQGTRLTVV.

This clonotype was detected only a few times. The chain carries TRBV19 and TRBJ2-5; D is undetermined. CDR3 length: 15 amino acids. V was trimmed by 9 bases and J by 2 bases, leaving 19 bases between them. Germline CDR1 and CDR2: LNHDA and SQIVND (reference sequence). This chain's CDR3 is CASSFLGLQQETQYF. The CDR3 coding sequence is TGTGCCAGCAGTTTTTTAGGTCTGCAACAAGAGACCCAGTACTTC.

This clonotype was seen many times. The J gene is TRBJ1-3, the V gene TRBV6-1; D remains unclear. CDR1 is MNHNS, CDR2 SASEGT, per germline. V was clipped by 7 bases and J by 2 bases, with 6 bases between them. CDR3 length: 12 residues. The CDR3 DNA reads TGTGCCAGCACCAGAACTGGAAACACCATATATTTT. It yields the protein CASTRTGNTIYF.

This sequence joins TRBV7-8 and TRBJ1-1; D ambiguous. The germline V gene encodes CDR1 SGHVS and CDR2 FQNEAQ. CDR3 size: 15 residues. V lost 4 bases, J lost 0 bases, and 12 bases lay in between. In DNA, the CDR3 is TGTGCCAGCAGCTCCGGACGGCATATGAACACTGAAGCTTTCTTT. Translating gives CASSSGRHMNTEAFF.

The table lists this clonotype with many counts. The gene calls are TRBV11-2 and TRBJ2-5; tentative D call: TRBD1 (5 bases). The V end lost 0 bases, the J end lost 2 bases, and 10 bases lay between the germline ends. In germline, CDR1 is SGHAT, CDR2 FQNNGV. This CDR3 contains 15 residues. The CDR3 DNA sequence: TGTGCCAGCAGCTTAGACCGAGCAGGGCAAGAGACCCAGTACTTC. This gives the protein CASSLDRAGQETQYF.

The J gene is TRBJ1-1, the V gene TRBV12-3 or TRBV12-4; D perhaps matches TRBD1 (6 bases). The CDR3 has 15 amino acids. Trimming removed 5 bases from V and 2 bases from J, with 15 bases in between. The chain's CDR3 is CASSPALGANTEAFF. The CDR3 DNA is TGTGCCAGCAGTCCGGCCCTGGGGGCCAACACTGAAGCTTTCTTT.

This clonotype came up once. A read error is possible here, since a much larger clone lies one base away. The rearrangement joins TRBV27 to TRBJ1-6, with D possibly matching TRBD1 (6 bases). This CDR3 has 14 residues. Germline-derived CDR1 and CDR2 are MNHEY and SMNVEV (reference sequence). With 8 bases removed from V and 9 bases from J, the gap between germline ends came to 17 bases. The CDR3 sequence: CASSGQLFSSPLHF. Here the CDR3 DNA reads TGTGCCAGCTCCGGACAGCTCTTTAGTTCACCCCTCCACTTT.

Ten or more counts support this clonotype. The CDR3: CASSQVRQNTEAFF. CDR3 DNA: TGTGCCAGCAGCCAGGTCCGACAGAACACTGAAGCTTTCTTT. The chain recombines TRBV12-3 or TRBV12-4 with TRBJ1-1; D is unresolved. The CDR3 runs to 14 residues. The V end was cut by 6 bases, the J end by 1 base, with 12 bases between.

The genes are TRBV6-1 and TRBJ2-7; D gene unclear. The CDR3 loop spans 15 amino acids. V was clipped by 7 bases and J by 0 bases, with 16 bases between them. Germline V lookup: CDR1 MNHNS, CDR2 SASEGT. This chain's CDR3 is CASTPTPTSSYEQYF. The CDR3 DNA reads as TGTGCCAGCACCCCGACTCCTACGAGCTCCTACGAGCAGTACTTC.

This clonotype has only one observation. The CDR3 sequence is CASSYTYSGRETQYF. The CDR3 coding sequence is TGTGCCAGCAGTTATACTTATAGCGGGAGAGAGACCCAGTACTTC. This chain links TRBV27 with TRBJ2-5, with 9 bases fitting TRBD2. Germline V gene sequence: CDR1 MNHEY, CDR2 SMNVEV (reference sequence). The CDR3 covers 15 residues. V lost 4 bases and J lost 4; bases outside the gene matches: 7.

This clonotype was detected many times. This chain uses TRBV29-1 with TRBJ1-2; TRBD1 matches 8 bases. The germline gives CDR1 SQVTM, CDR2 ANQGSEA. The CDR3 contains 13 residues. Losses at the gene ends were 7 bases for V and 6 bases for J; bases not matched to a gene: 10. The CDR3 coding sequence is TGCAGCGCTCTCCTGACAGGGGCCCATGGCTACACCTTC. Residues: CSALLTGAHGYTF.

This clonotype was detected ten times or more. V gene TRBV20-1 combines with J gene TRBJ2-6; D gene ambiguous. Germline V gene data show CDR1 as DFQATT and CDR2 as SNEGSKA (reference sequence). This CDR3 comprises 14 residues. Trimming removed 6 bases from V and 1 base from J, with 10 bases in between. Written as DNA, the CDR3 is TGCAGTGCCCGGCGAGGATCTGGGGCCAACGTCCTGACTTTC. Amino acid sequence: CSARRGSGANVLTF.

There are many counts of this clonotype. The chain couples TRBV2 to TRBJ2-7, with D perhaps matching TRBD2 (6 bases). Deletions cut 3 bases from V and 4 bases from J, with 10 bases between. Germline V lookup: CDR1 SNHLY, CDR2 FYNNEI. The CDR3 has 13 amino acids. The CDR3 DNA reads TGTGCCAGCAGTGAGGGACTGAGTTACGAGCAGTACTTC. This codes for CASSEGLSYEQYF.

This clonotype was seen repeatedly, ten times or more. The rearrangement joins TRBV25-1 to TRBJ1-3; perhaps TRBD1 as D (5 bases). Trimming stripped 4 bases from V and 7 bases from J, with 8 bases between. This CDR3 comprises 12 residues. The germline V gene encodes CDR1 MGHDK and CDR2 SYGVNS. The CDR3 DNA sequence: TGTGCCAGCAGTGCGGGGGGGAACACCATATATTTT. It encodes CASSAGGNTIYF.

This clonotype appeared once. The V call is TRBV19, the J call TRBJ1-5, with D hard to call. CDR1 and CDR2 from the germline V gene are LNHDA and SQIVND (reference sequence). The CDR3 has 17 amino acids. The V and J ends lost 3 bases and 5 bases respectively, with 20 bases between them. The CDR3 reads CASSIIPGKKRYQPQHF. CDR3 coding DNA: TGTGCCAGTAGTATTATCCCGGGAAAGAAGAGGTATCAGCCCCAGCATTTT. Based on the CDR3 plus reference TRBV19 and TRBJ1-5, the full variable domain is DGGITQSPKYLFRKEGQNVTLSCEQNLNHDAMYWYRQDPGQGLRLIYYSQIVNDFQKGDIAEGYSVSREKKESFPLTVTSAQKNPTAFYLCASSIIPGKKRYQPQHFGDGTRLSIL.

Ten or more counts support this clonotype. V gene TRBV5-1 combines with J gene TRBJ2-3, with a possible D match to TRBD1 (5 bases). Trimming took 0 bases from V and 3 from J, leaving 11 bases between them. From germline, CDR1 is SGHRS and CDR2 YFSETQ. This CDR3 spans 15 amino acids. CDR3: CASSLGLGVTDTQYF. In nucleotides, the CDR3 is TGCGCCAGCAGCTTGGGCTTAGGGGTTACAGATACGCAGTATTTT.

The chain joins TRBV28 to TRBJ1-3; D remains ambiguous. Germline V gives CDR1 MDHEN, CDR2 SYDVKM. The CDR3 spans 14 residues. V was trimmed by 5 bases and J by 0 bases, leaving 8 bases between them. CDR3 DNA: TGTGCCAGCAGTCCAGTTAACTCTGGAAACACCATATATTTT. Its protein is CASSPVNSGNTIYF.

This clonotype was detected ten times or more. The chain is built from TRBV28 and TRBJ1-5; TRBD1 might be the D (6 bases). This CDR3 spans 14 amino acids. From germline, CDR1 is MDHEN and CDR2 SYDVKM. V shed 4 bases and J shed 9 bases, with 16 bases lying between them. Written as DNA, the CDR3 is TGTGCCAGCAGTTCTAGACAGGCGCGGGCGCCCCAGCATTTT. Its protein product is CASSSRQARAPQHF. The whole variable domain, filled in from reference TRBV28 and TRBJ1-5, reads DVKVTQSSRYLVKRTGEKVFLECVQDMDHENMFWYRQDPGLGLRLIYFSYDVKMKEKGDIPEGYSVSREKKERFSLILESASTNQTSMYLCASSSRQARAPQHFGDGTRLSIL.

This chain uses TRBV19 with TRBJ1-5; TRBD1 is a possible D gene (5 bases). Trimming shortened V by 5 bases and J by 3 bases, and 17 bases separated the two germline ends. Germline CDR1 and CDR2: LNHDA and SQIVND (reference sequence). This CDR3 has 16 amino acids. The CDR3 nucleotides are TGTGCCAGTAGTGTGATTCGTTCAGGGTTCAATCAGCCCCAGCATTTT. The encoded protein is CASSVIRSGFNQPQHF.

This clonotype has ten or more counts. The chain links TRBV11-1 to TRBJ2-7; 8 nucleotides match TRBD2. The V segment lost 1 base and the J segment 0 bases; nucleotides outside the gene matches: 5. The germline CDR1 and CDR2 sequences are SGHAT and FQDESV (reference sequence). The CDR3 is made up of 16 amino acids. The CDR3 DNA sequence: TGTGCCAGCAGCTTAGGGCTAGCGGGCCTCTCCTACGAGCAGTACTTC. Residues: CASSLGLAGLSYEQYF.

This clonotype occurred many times. This chain joins TRBV19 and TRBJ2-2; the D gene is possibly TRBD2 (6 bases). Germline V lookup: CDR1 LNHDA, CDR2 SQIVND (reference sequence). The CDR3 is made up of 19 amino acids. V was pared by 5 bases and J by 2 bases, with 24 bases between. CDR3 sequence reads: CASSPGTGQALLNTGELFF. Written as DNA, the CDR3 is TGTGCCAGTAGTCCGGGGACTGGACAAGCTCTATTAAACACCGGGGAGCTGTTTTTT. Together with reference TRBV19 and TRBJ2-2, the CDR3 gives the full variable domain: DGGITQSPKYLFRKEGQNVTLSCEQNLNHDAMYWYRQDPGQGLRLIYYSQIVNDFQKGDIAEGYSVSREKKESFPLTVTSAQKNPTAFYLCASSPGTGQALLNTGELFFGEGSRLTVL.